This paragraph reports one T cell receptor beta chain. Its antigen is undetermined. The entry originates in a study of T-cell memory formation after mild COVID-19. CDR1 MNHEY and CDR2 SMNVEV come from the germline V gene (reference sequence). The ends were cut back, 2 bases at V and 2 bases at J, with 13 bases in the middle. The CDR3 is made up of 15 amino acids. Study results and caveats: Clones shrinking between day 15 and 85 showed a balanced CD4/CD8 split, and those that grew later tilted toward CD4+.

TCRdb analysed the 5' RACE reads with MiXCR anew, one entry per CDR3 protein. The sample holds approximately 250,000 distinct CDR3 sequences, around 17% seen once. The chain is built from TRBV27 and TRBJ2-7, with a tentative D call TRBD2 (5 bases). Input material: PBMCs or a T cell subset sorted from them (not recorded which). The receptor comes from a man in his late teens or twenties who had mild COVID-19 (a few samples of this study predate the infection). Cell type and time point are not known. The CDR3 loop reads CASSLRGLVPYEQYF. The CDR3 DNA reads as TGTGCCAGCAGTTTAAGAGGGCTCGTACCCTACGAGCAGTACTTC.